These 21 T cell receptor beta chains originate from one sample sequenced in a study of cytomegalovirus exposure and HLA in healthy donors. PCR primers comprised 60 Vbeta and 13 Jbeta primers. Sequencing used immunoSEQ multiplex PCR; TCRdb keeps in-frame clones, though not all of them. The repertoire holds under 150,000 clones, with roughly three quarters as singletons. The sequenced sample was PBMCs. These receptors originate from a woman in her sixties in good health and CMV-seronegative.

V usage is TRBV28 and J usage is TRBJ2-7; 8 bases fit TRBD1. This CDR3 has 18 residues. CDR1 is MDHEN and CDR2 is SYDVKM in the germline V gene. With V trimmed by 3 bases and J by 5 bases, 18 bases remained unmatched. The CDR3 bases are TGTGCCAGCAGTTTCCGACTTGACTCTCGGACAGGGTCGGACGAGCAGTACTTC. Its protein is CASSFRLDSRTGSDEQYF.

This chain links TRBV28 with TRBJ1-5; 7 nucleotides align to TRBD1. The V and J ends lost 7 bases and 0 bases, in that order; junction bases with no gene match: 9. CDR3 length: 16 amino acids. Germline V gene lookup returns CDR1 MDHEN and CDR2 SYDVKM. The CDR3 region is CASTRTWDSSNQPQHF. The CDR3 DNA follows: TGTGCCAGCACCCGAACCTGGGACAGTAGCAATCAGCCCCAGCATTTT.

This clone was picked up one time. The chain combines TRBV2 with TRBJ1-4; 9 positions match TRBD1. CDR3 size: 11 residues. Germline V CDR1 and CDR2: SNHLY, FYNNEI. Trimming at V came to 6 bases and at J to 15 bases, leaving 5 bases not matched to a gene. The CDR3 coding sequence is TGTGCCAGCAGCGGGACAGGGTCCTTGTTTTTT. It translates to CASSGTGSLFF.

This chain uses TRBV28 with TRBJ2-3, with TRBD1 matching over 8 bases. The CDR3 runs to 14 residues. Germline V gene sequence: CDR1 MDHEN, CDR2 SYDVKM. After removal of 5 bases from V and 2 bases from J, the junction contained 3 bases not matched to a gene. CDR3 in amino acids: CASSPDRATDTQYF. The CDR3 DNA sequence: TGTGCCAGCAGTCCGGACAGGGCCACAGATACGCAGTATTTT.

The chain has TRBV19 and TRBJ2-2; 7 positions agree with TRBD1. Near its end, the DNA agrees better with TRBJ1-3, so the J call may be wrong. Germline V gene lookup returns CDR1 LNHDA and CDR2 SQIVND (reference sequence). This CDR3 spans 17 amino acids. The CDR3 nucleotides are TGTGCCAGTAGTATCCGACAGGGATTTAAGTCTGGAAACACCATATATTTT. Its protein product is CASSIRQGFKSGNTIYF.

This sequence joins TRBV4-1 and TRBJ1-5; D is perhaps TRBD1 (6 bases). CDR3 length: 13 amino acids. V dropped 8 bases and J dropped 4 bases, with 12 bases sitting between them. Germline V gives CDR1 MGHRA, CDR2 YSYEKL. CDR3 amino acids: CASGIGQNQPQHF. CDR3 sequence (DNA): TGCGCCAGCGGAATAGGACAGAATCAGCCCCAGCATTTT.

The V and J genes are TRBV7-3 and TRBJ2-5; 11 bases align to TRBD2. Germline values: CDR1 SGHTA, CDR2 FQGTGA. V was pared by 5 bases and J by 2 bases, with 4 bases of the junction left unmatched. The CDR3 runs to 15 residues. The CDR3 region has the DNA TGTGCCAGCAGCCGCGGGACTAGCGGACAAGAGACCCAGTACTTC. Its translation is CASSRGTSGQETQYF.

The CDR3 protein is CASSWDRALEQYF. In DNA, the CDR3 is TGTGCCAGCAGCTGGGACAGGGCCCTCGAGCAGTACTTC. The V call is TRBV7-9, the J call TRBJ2-7; 9 nucleotides match TRBD1. Germline values: CDR1 SEHNR, CDR2 FQNEAQ (reference sequence). The V and J ends lost 4 bases and 6 bases, in that order; junction bases with no gene match: 4. CDR3 length equals 13 residues.

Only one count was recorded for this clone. The CDR3 spells CASSPVGGENTGELFF. The CDR3 DNA sequence: TGCGCCAGCAGCCCGGTAGGAGGGGAAAACACCGGGGAGCTGTTTTTT. This rearrangement joins TRBV5-1 to TRBJ2-2; maybe TRBD2 (6 bases). The CDR3 has 16 residues. Trimming left V 4 bases short and J 2 bases short, with 15 bases between. From germline, CDR1 is SGHRS and CDR2 YFSETQ.

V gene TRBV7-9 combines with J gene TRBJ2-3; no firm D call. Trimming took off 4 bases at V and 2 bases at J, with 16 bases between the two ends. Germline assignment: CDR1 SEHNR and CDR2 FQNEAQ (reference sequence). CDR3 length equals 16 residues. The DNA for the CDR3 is TGTGCCAGCAGCTCCATCCGCTTGACTGTCACAGATACGCAGTATTTT. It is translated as CASSSIRLTVTDTQYF.

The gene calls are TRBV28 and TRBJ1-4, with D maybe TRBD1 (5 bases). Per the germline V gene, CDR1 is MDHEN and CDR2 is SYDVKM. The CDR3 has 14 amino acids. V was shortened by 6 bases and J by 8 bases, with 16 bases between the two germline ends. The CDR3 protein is CASSNRFSQEKLFF. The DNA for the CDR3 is TGTGCCAGCAGCAACAGGTTTAGTCAGGAAAAACTGTTTTTT.

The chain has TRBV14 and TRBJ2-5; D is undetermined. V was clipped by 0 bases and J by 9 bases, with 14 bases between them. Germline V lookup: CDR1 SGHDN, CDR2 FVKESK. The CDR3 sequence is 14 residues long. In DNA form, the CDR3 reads TGTGCCAGCAGCCAAGATATAGTAGAGGTGGCCCAGTACTTC. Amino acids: CASSQDIVEVAQYF.

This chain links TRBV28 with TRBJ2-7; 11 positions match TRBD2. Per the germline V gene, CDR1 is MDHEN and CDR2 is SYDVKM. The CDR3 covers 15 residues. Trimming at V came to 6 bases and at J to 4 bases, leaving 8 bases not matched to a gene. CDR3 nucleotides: TGTGCCAGCAGACCGGGACTAGCGGCCACTTACGAGCAGTACTTC. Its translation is CASRPGLAATYEQYF.

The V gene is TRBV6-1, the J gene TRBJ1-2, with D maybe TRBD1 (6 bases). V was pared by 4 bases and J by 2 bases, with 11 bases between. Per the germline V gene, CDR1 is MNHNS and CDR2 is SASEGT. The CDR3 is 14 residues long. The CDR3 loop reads CASSGGHFNYGYTF. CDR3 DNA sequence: TGTGCCAGCAGTGGGGGACACTTCAACTATGGCTACACCTTC.

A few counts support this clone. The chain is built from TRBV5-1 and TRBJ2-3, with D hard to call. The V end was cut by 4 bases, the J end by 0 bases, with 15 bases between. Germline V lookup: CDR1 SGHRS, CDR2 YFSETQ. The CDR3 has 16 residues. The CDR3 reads CASSLSRGPSTDTQYF. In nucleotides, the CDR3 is TGCGCCAGCAGCCTATCGAGAGGCCCTAGCACAGATACGCAGTATTTT.

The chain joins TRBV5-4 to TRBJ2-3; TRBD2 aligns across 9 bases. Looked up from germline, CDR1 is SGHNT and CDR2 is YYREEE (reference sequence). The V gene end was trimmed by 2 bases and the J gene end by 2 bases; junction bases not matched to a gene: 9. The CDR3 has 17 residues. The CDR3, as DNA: TGTGCCAGCAGCTTAGGTAGCGGGGGTCTCCCCACAGATACGCAGTATTTT. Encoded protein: CASSLGSGGLPTDTQYF.

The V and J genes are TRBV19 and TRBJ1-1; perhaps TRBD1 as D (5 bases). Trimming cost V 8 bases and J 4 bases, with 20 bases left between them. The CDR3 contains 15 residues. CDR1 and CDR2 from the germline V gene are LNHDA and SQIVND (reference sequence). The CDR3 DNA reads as TGTGCCAGTCCCTCCCCCGGGAGCGGGGGCACTGAAGCTTTCTTT. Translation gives CASPSPGSGGTEAFF.

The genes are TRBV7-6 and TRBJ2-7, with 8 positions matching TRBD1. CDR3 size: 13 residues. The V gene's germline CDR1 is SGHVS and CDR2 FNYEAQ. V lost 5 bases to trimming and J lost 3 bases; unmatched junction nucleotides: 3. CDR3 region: CASSLGQDYEQYF. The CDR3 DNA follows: TGTGCCAGCAGCCTGGGACAGGACTACGAGCAGTACTTC. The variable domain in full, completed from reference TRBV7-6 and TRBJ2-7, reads GAGVSQSPRYKVTKRGQDVALRCDPISGHVSLYWYRQALGQGPEFLTYFNYEAQQDKSGLPNDRFSAERPEGSISTLTIQRTEQRDSAMYRCASSLGQDYEQYFGPGTRLTVT.

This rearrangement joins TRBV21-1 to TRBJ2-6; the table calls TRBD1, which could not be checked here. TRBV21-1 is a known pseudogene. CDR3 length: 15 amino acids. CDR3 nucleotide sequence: TGTGCCAGCAGCAGGCGGGACAGGGTTCCCGGCGTCCTGACTTTC. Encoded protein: CASSRRDRVPGVLTF.

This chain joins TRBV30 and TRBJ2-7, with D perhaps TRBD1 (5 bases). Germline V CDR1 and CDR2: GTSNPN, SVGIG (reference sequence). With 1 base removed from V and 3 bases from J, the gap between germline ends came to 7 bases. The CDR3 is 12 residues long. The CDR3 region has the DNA TGTGCCTGGAGTGGCGACAGCTACGAGCAGTACTTC. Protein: CAWSGDSYEQYF.

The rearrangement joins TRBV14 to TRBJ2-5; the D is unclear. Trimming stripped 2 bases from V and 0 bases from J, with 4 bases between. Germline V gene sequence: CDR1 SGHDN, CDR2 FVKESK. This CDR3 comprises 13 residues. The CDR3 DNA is TGTGCCAGCAGCCAACAGTACCAAGAGACCCAGTACTTC. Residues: CASSQQYQETQYF. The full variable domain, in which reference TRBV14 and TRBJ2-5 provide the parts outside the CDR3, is EAGVTQFPSHSVIEKGQTVTLRCDPISGHDNLYWYRRVMGKEIKFLLHFVKESKQDESGMPNNRFLAERTGGTYSTLKVQPAELEDSGVYFCASSQQYQETQYFGPGTRLLVL.